Detailed here is one T cell receptor beta chain. Only in-frame clones appear in the TCRdb table, and some are missing; sequencing was by immunoSEQ multiplex PCR. The top ten hold less than 2% of the sample, which has a few hundred thousand clones, more than 75% seen once. Participant-given clinical history determined each cohort assignment. The CDR3 runs to 16 residues. Germline-derived CDR1 and CDR2 are SGHAT and FQNNGV. Losses at the gene ends were 6 bases for V and 0 bases for J; bases not matched to a gene: 5. The sample is drawn from a study of blood T cell repertoires in COVID-19. In the study overall: Nucleic acid was either cDNA or gDNA, and it came from T cells, B-cell-depleted T cells, or PBMCs.

Sequencing was performed on PBMCs or T cells enriched from blood (not recorded which). The V call is TRBV11-2, the J call TRBJ2-2; TRBD2 matches 9 bases. The TCR comes from a woman aged 40 to 50 who had recovered from COVID-19. CDR3: CASRRSSGTNTGELFF. CDR3 DNA sequence: TGTGCCAGCAGGCGTTCTAGCGGGACGAACACCGGGGAGCTGTTTTTT.